The T cell receptor beta chain described here comes from a study of shared clonotypes between healthy human individuals. Study at large: There were three CD4 naive, three CD4 memory, two CD8 naive and one CD8 memory plates per donor.

Study findings and constraints: Sampling was confined to blood; repertoires within tissues likely differ. Non-shared clonotypes were found to have lower generation probabilities than the clonotypes that were shared by all four of the sorted-subset donors. Clonotype sharing among donors, it was expected, would be affected by sequencing depth.

The CDR3 loop spans 12 amino acids. V was pared by 1 base and J by 5 bases, with 5 bases between. From germline, CDR1 is SQVTM and CDR2 ANQGSEA. A note on this clone: Its specificity is not known.

Repertoires were generated with immunoSEQ multiplex PCR, while TCRdb's copy carries only in-frame clones and drops some. This sample yields a few hundred thousand clones, of which 60% to 70% are seen a single time; 11% belongs to the top ten. The TCR originated in a man aged 25-40 years in good health. Sequencing input: memory CD4+ T cells sorted from blood. The subset: CD45RA-negative fraction. The rearrangement links TRBV29-1 to TRBJ1-4; no clear D. The CDR3 reads CSVEGGNEKLFF. For the CDR3, the DNA is TGCAGCGTTGAAGGGGGAAATGAAAAACTGTTTTTT.